The entry that follows covers one TCR beta chain sequence. Some clones are missing from TCRdb's copy, which holds only in-frame ones; the method was immunoSEQ multiplex PCR. The sample consists of about 17,000 clones, roughly 70% of them appearing once. This CDR3 region has 16 residues. After removal of 2 bases from V and 3 bases from J, the junction contained 9 bases not matched to a gene. The germline gives CDR1 MNHEY, CDR2 SMNVEV (reference sequence). The sample comes from a study of pediatric ulcerative colitis. Rectal tissue came from one to two pinch biopsies taken at colonoscopy. Sequences were obtained from gut tissue. The receptor was isolated from a girl aged 10 to 17 with moderate ulcerative colitis. This chain joins TRBV27 and TRBJ1-2; 7 positions match TRBD1. The CDR3 is CASSLRGPGSYYGYTF. CDR3 bases: TGTGCCAGCAGTTTAAGGGGGCCGGGGTCTTACTATGGCTACACCTTC.